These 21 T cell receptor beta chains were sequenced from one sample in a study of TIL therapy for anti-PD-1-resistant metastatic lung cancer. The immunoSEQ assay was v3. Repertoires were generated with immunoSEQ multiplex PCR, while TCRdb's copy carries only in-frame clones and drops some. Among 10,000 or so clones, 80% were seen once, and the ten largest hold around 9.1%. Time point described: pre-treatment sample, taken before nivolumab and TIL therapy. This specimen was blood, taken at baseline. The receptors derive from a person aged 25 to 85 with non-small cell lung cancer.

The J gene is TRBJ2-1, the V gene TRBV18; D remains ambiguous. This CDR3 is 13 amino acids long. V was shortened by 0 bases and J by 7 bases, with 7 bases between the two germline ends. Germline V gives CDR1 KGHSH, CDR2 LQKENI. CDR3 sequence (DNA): TGTGCCAGCTCACCACCGGGAATAAATGAGCAGTTCTTC. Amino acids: CASSPPGINEQFF. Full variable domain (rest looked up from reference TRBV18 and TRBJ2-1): NAGVMQNPRHLVRRRGQEARLRCSPMKGHSHVYWYRQLPEEGLKFMVYLQKENIIDESGMPKERFSAEFPKEGPSILRIQQVVRGDSAAYFCASSPPGINEQFFGPGTRLTVL.

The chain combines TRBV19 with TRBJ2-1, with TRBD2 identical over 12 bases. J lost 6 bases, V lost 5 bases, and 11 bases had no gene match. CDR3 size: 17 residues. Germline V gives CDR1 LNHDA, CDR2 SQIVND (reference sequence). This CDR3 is CASSPSGLAGQVNEQFF. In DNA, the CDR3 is TGTGCCAGTAGTCCCTCAGGACTAGCGGGACAGGTCAATGAGCAGTTCTTC.

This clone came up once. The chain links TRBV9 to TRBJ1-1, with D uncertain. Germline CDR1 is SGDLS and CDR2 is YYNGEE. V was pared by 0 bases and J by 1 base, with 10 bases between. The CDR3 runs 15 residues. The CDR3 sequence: CASSVGWGGNTEAFF. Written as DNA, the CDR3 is TGTGCCAGCAGCGTAGGCTGGGGTGGGAACACTGAAGCTTTCTTT.

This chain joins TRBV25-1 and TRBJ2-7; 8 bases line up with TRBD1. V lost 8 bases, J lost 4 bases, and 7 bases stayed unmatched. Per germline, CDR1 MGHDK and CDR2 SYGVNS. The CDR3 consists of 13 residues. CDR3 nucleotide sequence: TGTGCCAGCTTGCGGACAGGGTCGTACGAGCAGTACTTC. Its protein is CASLRTGSYEQYF.

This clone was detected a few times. The CDR3 DNA follows: TGCGCCAGCAGTCAGGGCACCTTTCTTTACGAGCAGTACTTC. Protein: CASSQGTFLYEQYF. The chain employs TRBV5-1 and TRBJ2-7; TRBD1 is a possible D gene (5 bases). Germline-derived CDR1 and CDR2 are SGHRS and YFSETQ. This CDR3 is built from 14 residues. Trimming left V 5 bases short and J 4 bases short, with 16 bases between.

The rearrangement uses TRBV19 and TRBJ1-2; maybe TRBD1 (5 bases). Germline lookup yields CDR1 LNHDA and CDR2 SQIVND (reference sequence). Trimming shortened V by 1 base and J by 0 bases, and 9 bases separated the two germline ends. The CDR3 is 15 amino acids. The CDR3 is CASSIVTTANYGYTF. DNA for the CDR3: TGTGCCAGTAGTATAGTCACGACAGCTAACTATGGCTACACCTTC. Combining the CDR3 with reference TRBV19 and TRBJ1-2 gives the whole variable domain DGGITQSPKYLFRKEGQNVTLSCEQNLNHDAMYWYRQDPGQGLRLIYYSQIVNDFQKGDIAEGYSVSREKKESFPLTVTSAQKNPTAFYLCASSIVTTANYGYTFGSGTRLTVV.

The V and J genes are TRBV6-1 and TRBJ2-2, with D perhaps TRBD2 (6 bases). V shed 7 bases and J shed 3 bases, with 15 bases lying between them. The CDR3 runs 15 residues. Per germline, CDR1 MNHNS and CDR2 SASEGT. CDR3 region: CASMPGEMDTGELFF. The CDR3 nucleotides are TGTGCCAGCATGCCGGGAGAAATGGACACCGGGGAGCTGTTTTTT.

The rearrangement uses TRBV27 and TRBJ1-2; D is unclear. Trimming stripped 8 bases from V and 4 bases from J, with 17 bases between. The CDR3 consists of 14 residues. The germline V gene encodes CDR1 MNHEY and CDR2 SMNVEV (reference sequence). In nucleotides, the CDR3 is TGTGCCAGCGGGCGGGATGGGAAGGGCTATGGCTACACCTTC. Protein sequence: CASGRDGKGYGYTF.

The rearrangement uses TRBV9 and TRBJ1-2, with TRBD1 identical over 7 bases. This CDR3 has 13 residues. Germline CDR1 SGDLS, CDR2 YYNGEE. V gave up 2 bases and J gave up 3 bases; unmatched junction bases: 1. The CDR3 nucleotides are TGTGCCAGCAGCGTGGGGACAGACTATGGCTACACCTTC. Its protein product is CASSVGTDYGYTF.

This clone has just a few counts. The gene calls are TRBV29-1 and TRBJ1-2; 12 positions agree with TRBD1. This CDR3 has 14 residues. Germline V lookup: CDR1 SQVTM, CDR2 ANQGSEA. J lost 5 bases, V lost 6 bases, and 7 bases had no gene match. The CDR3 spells CSVRDRGRLYGYTF. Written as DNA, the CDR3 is TGCAGCGTCCGGGACAGGGGGCGATTATATGGCTACACCTTC. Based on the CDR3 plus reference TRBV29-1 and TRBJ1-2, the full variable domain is SAVISQKPSRDICQRGTSLTIQCQVDSQVTMMFWYRQQPGQSLTLIATANQGSEATYESGFVIDKFPISRPNLTFSTLTVSNMSPEDSSIYLCSVRDRGRLYGYTFGSGTRLTVV.

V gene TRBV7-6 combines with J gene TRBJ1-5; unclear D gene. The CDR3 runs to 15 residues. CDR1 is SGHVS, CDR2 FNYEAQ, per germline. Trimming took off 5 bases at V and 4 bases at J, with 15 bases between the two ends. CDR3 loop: CASSPEVGWNQPQHF. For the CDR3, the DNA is TGTGCCAGCAGCCCGGAGGTGGGTTGGAATCAGCCCCAGCATTTT.

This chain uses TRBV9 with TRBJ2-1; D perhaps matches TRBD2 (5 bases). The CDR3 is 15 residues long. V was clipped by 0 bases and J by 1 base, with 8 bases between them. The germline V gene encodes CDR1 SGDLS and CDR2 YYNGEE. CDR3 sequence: CASSVEERSYNEQFF. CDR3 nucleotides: TGTGCCAGCAGCGTAGAGGAGCGGTCCTACAATGAGCAGTTCTTC.

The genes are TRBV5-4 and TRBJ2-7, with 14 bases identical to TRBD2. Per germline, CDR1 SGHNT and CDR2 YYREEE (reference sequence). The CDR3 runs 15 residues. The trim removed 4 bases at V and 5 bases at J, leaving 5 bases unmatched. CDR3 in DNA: TGTGCCAGCAGCCCGTCGGGACTAGCGGGAGACGAGCAGTACTTC. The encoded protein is CASSPSGLAGDEQYF.

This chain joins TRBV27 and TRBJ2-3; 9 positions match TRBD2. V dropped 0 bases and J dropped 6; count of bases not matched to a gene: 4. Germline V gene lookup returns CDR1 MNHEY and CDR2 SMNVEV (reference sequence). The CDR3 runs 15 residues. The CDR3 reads CASSLSLAGADTQYF. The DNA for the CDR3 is TGTGCCAGCAGTTTATCACTAGCGGGCGCGGATACGCAGTATTTT.

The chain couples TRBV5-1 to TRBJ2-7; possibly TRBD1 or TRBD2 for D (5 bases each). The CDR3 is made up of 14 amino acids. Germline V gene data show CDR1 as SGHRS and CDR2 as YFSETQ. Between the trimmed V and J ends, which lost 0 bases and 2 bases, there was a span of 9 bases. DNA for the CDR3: TGCGCCAGCAGCTTGGGGGACGTTCCCTACGAGCAGTACTTC. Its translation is CASSLGDVPYEQYF.

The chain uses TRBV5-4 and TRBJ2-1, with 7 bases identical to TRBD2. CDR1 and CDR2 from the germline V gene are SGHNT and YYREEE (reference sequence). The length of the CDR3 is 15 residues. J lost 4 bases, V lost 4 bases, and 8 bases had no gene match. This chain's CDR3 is CASSPGGGTYNEQFF. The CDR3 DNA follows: TGTGCCAGCAGCCCCGGGGGAGGGACTTACAATGAGCAGTTCTTC.

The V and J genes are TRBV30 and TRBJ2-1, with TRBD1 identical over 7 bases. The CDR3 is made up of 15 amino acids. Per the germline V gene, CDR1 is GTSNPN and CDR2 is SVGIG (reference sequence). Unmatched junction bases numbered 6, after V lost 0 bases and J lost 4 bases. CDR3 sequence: CAWSVLGTEYNEQFF. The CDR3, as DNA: TGTGCCTGGAGTGTCCTCGGGACAGAGTACAATGAGCAGTTCTTC.

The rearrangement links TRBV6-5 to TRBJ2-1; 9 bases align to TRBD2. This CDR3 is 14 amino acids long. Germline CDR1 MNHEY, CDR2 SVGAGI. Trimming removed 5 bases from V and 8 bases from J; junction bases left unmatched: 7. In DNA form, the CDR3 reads TGTGCCAGCAGTCGTAGCGGGAGAATCTATGAGCAGTTCTTC. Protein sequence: CASSRSGRIYEQFF.

CDR3 region: CASSSVGGAGEQYF. The CDR3, as DNA: TGTGCCAGCAGCTCCGTCGGGGGGGCAGGGGAGCAGTACTTC. The rearrangement links TRBV7-9 to TRBJ2-7; 8 bases align to TRBD2. The CDR3 sequence is 14 residues long. V gave up 4 bases and J gave up 7 bases; unmatched junction bases: 9. Germline values: CDR1 SEHNR, CDR2 FQNEAQ (reference sequence).

The CDR3 sequence is CASSPPDRDYEQYF. CDR3 nucleotides: TGTGCCAGCAGCCCCCCGGACCGGGATTACGAGCAGTACTTC. The chain is built from TRBV13 and TRBJ2-7, with D perhaps TRBD2 (5 bases). Germline CDR1 PRHDT, CDR2 FYEKMQ (reference sequence). Trimming removed 5 bases from V and 4 bases from J, with 15 bases in between. This CDR3 is built from 14 residues.

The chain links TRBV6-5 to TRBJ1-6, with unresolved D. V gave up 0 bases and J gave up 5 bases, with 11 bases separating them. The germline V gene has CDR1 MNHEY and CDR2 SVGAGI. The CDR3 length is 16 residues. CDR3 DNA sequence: TGTGCCAGCAGTTACTCGATTCTGATGGATAATTCACCCCTCCACTTT. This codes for CASSYSILMDNSPLHF.